These T cell receptor beta chains were read from a single sample in a study of PD-L1 blockade in urothelial cancer. Profiling relied on immunoSEQ multiplex PCR, and the TCRdb table lists in-frame clones only, not all of them. The sample yields about 41,000 clones, approximately 84% seen once. The specimen was PBMCs, collected around atezolizumab (anti-PD-L1) treatment. The receptors derive from a man aged 65 to 85 with urothelial cancer. Both conserved end residues are part of each CDR3. D genes are given only for firm matches. Clone size is stated in some rows and not others, as once, few, many or a class when expanded.

V gene	D gene	clone size	J gene	CDR3 DNA	CDR3 protein
TRBV4-1	TRBD2	.	TRBJ2-1	TGCGCCAGCAGCCAAGTCCGGGACTATTACAATGAGCAGTTCTTC	CASSQVRDYYNEQFF
TRBV19	.	.	TRBJ2-5	TGTGCCAGTAGTATTGGGGGCAGGGCGGAGACCCAGTACTTC	CASSIGGRAETQYF
TRBV30	TRBD1	.	TRBJ1-1	TGTGCCTGGTCCAGGGGGACAGCAAACACTGAAGCTTTCTTT	CAWSRGTANTEAFF
TRBV5-1	TRBD1	.	TRBJ1-2	TGCGCCAGCAGCCCCGACAGGGCAAGGTATGGCTACACCTTC	CASSPDRARYGYTF
TRBV2	.	.	TRBJ2-5	TGTGCCAGCAGACCCTTAGCGGAGTCCCTAGGAGAGACCCAGTACTTC	CASRPLAESLGETQYF
TRBV19	.	.	TRBJ2-5	TGTGCCAGTAGTATGGGGAGGGGGGAGACCCAGTACTTC	CASSMGRGETQYF
TRBV28	.	.	TRBJ1-2	TGTGCCATCCAGCCGACGGGACTTCTCTATGGCTACACCTTC	CAIQPTGLLYGYTF
TRBV7-9	.	.	TRBJ1-1	TGTGCCAGCAGCTTAGCGGGCGGAGGCCGACGAGCTTTCTTT	CASSLAGGGRRAFF
TRBV29-1	TRBD2	.	TRBJ2-1	TGCAGCGTTGCCAGGAGCGGGAGTACGGAGCAGTTCTTC	CSVARSGSTEQFF
TRBV7-8	TRBD2	.	TRBJ2-1	TGTGCCAGCAGCCAACGGACTAGCTTGAATGAGCAGTTCTTC	CASSQRTSLNEQFF
TRBV6-1	TRBD1	.	TRBJ1-2	TGTGCCAGCACCTTGGACAGGGCTAACTATGGCTACACCTTC	CASTLDRANYGYTF
TRBV5-8	TRBD2	.	TRBJ2-7	TGTGCCAGCAGCTTGGCCGTTGGACTAGCGGTCCCCTACGAGCAGTACTTC	CASSLAVGLAVPYEQYF
TRBV9	.	.	TRBJ2-2	TGTGCCAGCAGCCCCCGAGGGACCGGGGAGCTGTTTTTT	CASSPRGTGELFF
TRBV5-1	.	few	TRBJ2-3	TGCGCCAGCAGCTCCTCAGGGGTCGTTGGCACAGATACGCAGTATTTT	CASSSSGVVGTDTQYF
TRBV9	.	.	TRBJ1-5	TGTGCCAGCAGCGTAGCGGCAGGGGGCAATCAGCCCCAGCATTTT	CASSVAAGGNQPQHF
TRBV19	TRBD2	.	TRBJ2-5	TGTGCCAGTAGTGGACTAGCGGGGGAGACCCAGTACTTC	CASSGLAGETQYF
TRBV19	.	.	TRBJ2-7	TGTGCCAGTAGTCCTTACCAGACAGGCAGCTACGAGCAGTACTTC	CASSPYQTGSYEQYF
TRBV5-5	.	once	TRBJ1-2	TGTGCCAGCAGCTTGGGGCCAGGGGACCAGTATGGCTACACCTTC	CASSLGPGDQYGYTF
TRBV6-5	.	.	TRBJ2-2	TGTGCCAGCAGTTCGTCCAGGAACACCGGGGAGCTGTTTTTT	CASSSSRNTGELFF
TRBV9	.	.	TRBJ2-3	TGTGCCAGCAGCGCCTCGACGGGTACAGATACGCAGTATTTT	CASSASTGTDTQYF
TRBV5-1	.	few	TRBJ2-1	TGCGCCAGCAGCTTGGAGAGCGGCGGTTTCCATGAGCAGTTCTTC	CASSLESGGFHEQFF
TRBV20-1	.	.	TRBJ1-2	TGCAGTGTAGCTCCTACGGATGGCTACACCTTC	CSVAPTDGYTF
TRBV18	.	few	TRBJ2-7	TGTGCCAGCTCACCAAGAAGCGGATCCTCCTACGAGCAGTACTTC	CASSPRSGSSYEQYF
TRBV4-1	.	.	TRBJ2-3	TGCGCCAGCAGCCAAGAGCGGAGGGGCACAGATACGCAGTATTTT	CASSQERRGTDTQYF
TRBV10-3	TRBD1	.	TRBJ2-1	TGTGCCATCAGTGGGACAGGGAACTACAATGAGCAGTTCTTC	CAISGTGNYNEQFF
TRBV5-8	.	.	TRBJ2-5	TGTGCCAGCAGCTTGGGTAGCGGACAAGAGACCCAGTACTTC	CASSLGSGQETQYF
TRBV7-9	.	.	TRBJ2-7	TGTGCCAGCAGCTTTAGCCACGAGCAGTACTTC	CASSFSHEQYF
TRBV11-3	.	.	TRBJ2-7	TGTGCCAGCAGCCCAGGACAGGGAGGGACGGGCGAGCAGTACTTC	CASSPGQGGTGEQYF
TRBV11-3	TRBD2	.	TRBJ2-7	TGTGCCAGCAGCTTGGGACTAGCGGGAGTCCACGAGCAGTACTTC	CASSLGLAGVHEQYF
TRBV5-1	TRBD2	once	TRBJ2-1	TGCGCCAGCAGCCGCCGACTAGCGGGAGGGCCCGGTTACAATGAGCAGTTCTTC	CASSRRLAGGPGYNEQFF
TRBV25-1	.	once	TRBJ1-1	TGTGCCAGCAGTGCCTGGGGCAGAAACACTGAAGCTTTCTTT	CASSAWGRNTEAFF
TRBV7-2	.	.	TRBJ1-1	TGTGCCAGCAGCTTTTACCTAACTGAAGCTTTCTTT	CASSFYLTEAFF
TRBV11-2	.	few	TRBJ1-1	TGTGCCAGCAGCTTCCTCTCTGAAGCTTTCTTT	CASSFLSEAFF
TRBV10-1	TRBD1	.	TRBJ2-7	TGCGCCAGCAGTGACCCGGGGACAGGGAACTACGAGCAGTACTTC	CASSDPGTGNYEQYF
TRBV30	TRBD1	.	TRBJ2-2	TGTGCCTGGAGTGTAAACAGGGGCACCGGGGAGCTGTTTTTT	CAWSVNRGTGELFF
TRBV10-3	TRBD2	.	TRBJ2-5	TGTGCCATCAGCCTAGCGGGGGGAGAGACCCAGTACTTC	CAISLAGGETQYF
TRBV11-3	.	.	TRBJ2-2	TGTGCCAGCAGCTTACTGCGTACTTCACCCCTGAACACCGGGGAGCTGTTTTTT	CASSLLRTSPLNTGELFF
TRBV10-1	TRBD2	.	TRBJ2-5	TGCGCCAGCACCCCAGGGACTAGCGGGAAGGGAGAGACCCAGTACTTC	CASTPGTSGKGETQYF
TRBV4-1	.	.	TRBJ2-1	TGCGCCAGCAGCGCGTACAATGAGCAGTTCTTC	CASSAYNEQFF
TRBV15	TRBD1	.	TRBJ1-5	TGTGCCACCGCCACGGACAGGTACAATCAGCCCCAGCATTTT	CATATDRYNQPQHF
TRBV7-9	.	few	TRBJ1-2	TGTGCCAGCAGCTTGGCGGCCTTCTATGGCTACACCTTC	CASSLAAFYGYTF
TRBV29-1	.	.	TRBJ2-7	TGCAGCGCTCAAAGGGGGTTCGGCGAGCAGTACTTC	CSAQRGFGEQYF
TRBV6-6	.	.	TRBJ1-1	TGTGCCAGCAGTTACGGGCAGGAGGCCACTGAAGCTTTCTTT	CASSYGQEATEAFF
TRBV25-1	.	.	TRBJ1-5	TGTGCCAGCGGGGGACCGGGGGTAAATCAGCCCCAGCATTTT	CASGGPGVNQPQHF
TRBV5-4	.	.	TRBJ2-1	TGTGCCAGCAGCTTCCGGACTACCTACAATGAGCAGTTCTTC	CASSFRTTYNEQFF
TRBV2	.	once	TRBJ1-1	TGTGCCAGCAGTCGACAGGCGTTGAACACTGAAGCTTTCTTT	CASSRQALNTEAFF
TRBV10-3	TRBD1	.	TRBJ1-4	TGTGCCATCAGTGATGGGGACAGGGGCGCCTCTAATGAAAAACTGTTTTTT	CAISDGDRGASNEKLFF
TRBV4-2	.	.	TRBJ2-7	TGTGCCAGCAGAAGAGAGATCGAGAACTCCTACGAGCAGTACTTC	CASRREIENSYEQYF
TRBV27	.	.	TRBJ2-2	TGTGCCAGCAGGTTGGGAGTCACCGGGGAGCTGTTTTTT	CASRLGVTGELFF
TRBV5-4	.	.	TRBJ2-5	TGTGCCAGCAGCTCACTCGGGGAAGGAGAGACCCAGTACTTC	CASSSLGEGETQYF
TRBV4-1	.	.	TRBJ2-3	TGCGCCAGCAGCCCGCAGGGGACGGCAGCTAGCACAGATACGCAGTATTTT	CASSPQGTAASTDTQYF
TRBV15	.	.	TRBJ1-5	TGTGCCTCGGGACCGCTCAGGGGGCCCCAGCATTTT	CASGPLRGPQHF